This TCR beta chain emerged from a study of cytomegalovirus exposure and HLA in healthy donors. Broader study findings: Association of approximately 18,000 TCR beta sequences with HLA alleles was found at 0.05 false discovery rate in a later analysis. The study had only CMV serostatus as immune exposure information. Altogether, some 170 TCR beta chains were recorded as cytomegalovirus-associated.

Germline V CDR1 and CDR2: SSHAT, FNYEAQ (reference sequence). CDR3 length equals 13 residues. In its sample, this clone was seen once. Its specificity is not known. Compared with germline, one end of the junction differs, possibly owing to a read error. The PCR had 60 Vbeta and 13 Jbeta primers. The table came from immunoSEQ multiplex PCR; TCRdb's copy has only in-frame clones and leaves some out. The table includes approximately 150,000 clones, around four fifths detected once. This TCR was recovered from a woman aged 45-59 years in good health and CMV-seropositive. The V call is TRBV7-7, the J call TRBJ2-5; a weak D match, TRBD1 (6 bases). Material: PBMCs. The CDR3 DNA is TGTGCTAGCAGCTTAGCTCAGGGGGAGACCCAGTACTTC. It encodes CASSLAQGETQYF.